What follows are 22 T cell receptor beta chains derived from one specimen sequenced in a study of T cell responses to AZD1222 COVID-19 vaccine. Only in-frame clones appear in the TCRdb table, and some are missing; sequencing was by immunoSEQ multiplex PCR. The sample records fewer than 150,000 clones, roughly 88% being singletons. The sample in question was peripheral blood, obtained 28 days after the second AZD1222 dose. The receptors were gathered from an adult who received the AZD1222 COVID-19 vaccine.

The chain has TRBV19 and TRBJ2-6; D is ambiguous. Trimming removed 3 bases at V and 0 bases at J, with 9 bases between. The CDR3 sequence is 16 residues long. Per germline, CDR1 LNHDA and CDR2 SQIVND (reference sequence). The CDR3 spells CASSIWGFSGANVLTF. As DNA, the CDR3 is TGTGCCAGTAGTATTTGGGGATTCTCTGGGGCCAACGTCCTGACTTTC.

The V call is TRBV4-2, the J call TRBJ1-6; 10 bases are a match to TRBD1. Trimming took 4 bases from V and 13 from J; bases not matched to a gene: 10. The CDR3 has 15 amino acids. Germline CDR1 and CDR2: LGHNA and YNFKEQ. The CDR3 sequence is CASSPTGTGVVPLHF. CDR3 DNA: TGTGCCAGCAGCCCCACTGGGACAGGGGTCGTTCCCCTCCACTTT.

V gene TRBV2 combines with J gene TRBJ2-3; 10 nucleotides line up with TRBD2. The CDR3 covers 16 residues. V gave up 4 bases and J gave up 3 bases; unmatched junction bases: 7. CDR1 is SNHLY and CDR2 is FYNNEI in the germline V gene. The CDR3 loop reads CASSALAGVGTDTQYF. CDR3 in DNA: TGTGCCAGCAGTGCCCTAGCGGGGGTAGGGACAGATACGCAGTATTTT.

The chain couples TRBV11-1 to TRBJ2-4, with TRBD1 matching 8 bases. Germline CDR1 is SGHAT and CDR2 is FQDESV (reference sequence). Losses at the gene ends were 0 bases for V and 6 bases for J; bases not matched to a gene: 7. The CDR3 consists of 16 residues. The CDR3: CASSLAPDRDGNIQYF. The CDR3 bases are TGTGCCAGCAGCTTAGCCCCGGACAGGGATGGAAACATTCAGTACTTC. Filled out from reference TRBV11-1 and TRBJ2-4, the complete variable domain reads EAEVAQSPRYKITEKSQAVAFWCDPISGHATLYWYRQILGQGPELLVQFQDESVVDDSQLPKDRFSAERLKGVDSTLKIQPAELGDSAMYLCASSLAPDRDGNIQYFGAGTRLSVL.

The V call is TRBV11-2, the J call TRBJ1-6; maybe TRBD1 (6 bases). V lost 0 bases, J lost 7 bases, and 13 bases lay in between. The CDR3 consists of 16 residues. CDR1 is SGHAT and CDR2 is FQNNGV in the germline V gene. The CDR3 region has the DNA TGTGCCAGCAGCTTAGATCAGCAGGGGCAAAATTCACCCCTCCACTTT. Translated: CASSLDQQGQNSPLHF.

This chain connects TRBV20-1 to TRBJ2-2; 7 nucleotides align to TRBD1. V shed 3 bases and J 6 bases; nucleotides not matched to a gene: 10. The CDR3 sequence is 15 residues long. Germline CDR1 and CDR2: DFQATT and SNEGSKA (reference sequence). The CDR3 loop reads CSASLQGVGAGELFF. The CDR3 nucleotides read TGCAGTGCTAGTCTCCAGGGGGTAGGGGCCGGGGAGCTGTTTTTT.

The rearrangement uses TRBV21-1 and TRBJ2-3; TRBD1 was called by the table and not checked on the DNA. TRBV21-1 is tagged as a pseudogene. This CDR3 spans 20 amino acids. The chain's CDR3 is CASSADRGQVSGAALGTQYF. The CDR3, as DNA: TGTGCCAGCAGCGCCGACAGGGGGCAAGTTAGCGGGGCTGCCTTGGGTACGCAGTATTTT.

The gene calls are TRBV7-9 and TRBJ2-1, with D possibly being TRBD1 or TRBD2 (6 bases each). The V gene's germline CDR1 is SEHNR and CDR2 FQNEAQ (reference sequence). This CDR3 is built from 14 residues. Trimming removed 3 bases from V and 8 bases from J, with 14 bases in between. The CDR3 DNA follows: TGTGCCAGCAGCTTGAGGGGGGCACTGGATGAGCAGTTCTTC. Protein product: CASSLRGALDEQFF. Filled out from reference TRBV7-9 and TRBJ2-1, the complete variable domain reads DTGVSQNPRHKITKRGQNVTFRCDPISEHNRLYWYRQTLGQGPEFLTYFQNEAQLEKSRLLSDRFSAERPKGSFSTLEIQRTEQGDSAMYLCASSLRGALDEQFFGPGTRLTVL.

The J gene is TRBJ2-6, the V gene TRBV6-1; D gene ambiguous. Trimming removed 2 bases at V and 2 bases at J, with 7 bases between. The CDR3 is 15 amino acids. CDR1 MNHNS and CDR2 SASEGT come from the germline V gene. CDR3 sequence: CASSEHTTGANVLTF. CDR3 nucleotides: TGTGCCAGCAGTGAACACACCACTGGGGCCAACGTCCTGACTTTC.

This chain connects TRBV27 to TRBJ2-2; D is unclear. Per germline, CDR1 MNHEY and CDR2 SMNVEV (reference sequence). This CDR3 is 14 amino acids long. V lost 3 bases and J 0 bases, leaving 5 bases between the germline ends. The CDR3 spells CASSFKSNTGELFF. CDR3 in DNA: TGTGCCAGCAGTTTCAAATCGAACACCGGGGAGCTGTTTTTT.

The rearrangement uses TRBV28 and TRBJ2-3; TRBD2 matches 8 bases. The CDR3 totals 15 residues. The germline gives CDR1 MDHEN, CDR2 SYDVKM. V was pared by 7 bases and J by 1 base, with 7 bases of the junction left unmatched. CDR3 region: CASTRGGTGTDTQYF. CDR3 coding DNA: TGTGCCAGCACACGGGGGGGAACAGGCACAGATACGCAGTATTTT. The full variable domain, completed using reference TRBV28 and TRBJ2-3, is DVKVTQSSRYLVKRTGEKVFLECVQDMDHENMFWYRQDPGLGLRLIYFSYDVKMKEKGDIPEGYSVSREKKERFSLILESASTNQTSMYLCASTRGGTGTDTQYFGPGTRLTVL.

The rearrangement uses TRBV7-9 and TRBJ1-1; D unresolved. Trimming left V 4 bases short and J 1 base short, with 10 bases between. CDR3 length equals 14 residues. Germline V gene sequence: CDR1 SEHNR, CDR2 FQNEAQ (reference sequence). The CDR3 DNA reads TGTGCCAGCAGCTCCCAGCCCGGGAACACTGAAGCTTTCTTT. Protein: CASSSQPGNTEAFF.

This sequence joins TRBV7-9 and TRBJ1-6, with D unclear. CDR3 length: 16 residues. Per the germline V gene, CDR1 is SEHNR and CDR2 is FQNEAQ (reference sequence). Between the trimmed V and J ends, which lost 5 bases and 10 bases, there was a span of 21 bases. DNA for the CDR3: TGTGCCAGCAGCGTCCCCGGGAGCACGGGAGGATCACCCCTCCACTTT. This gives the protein CASSVPGSTGGSPLHF.

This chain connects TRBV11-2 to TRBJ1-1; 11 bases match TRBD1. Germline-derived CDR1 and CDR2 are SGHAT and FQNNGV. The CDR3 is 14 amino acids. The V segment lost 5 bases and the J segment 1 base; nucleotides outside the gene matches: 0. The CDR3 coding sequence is TGTGCCAGCAGCGGACAGGGGGCGAACACTGAAGCTTTCTTT. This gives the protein CASSGQGANTEAFF.

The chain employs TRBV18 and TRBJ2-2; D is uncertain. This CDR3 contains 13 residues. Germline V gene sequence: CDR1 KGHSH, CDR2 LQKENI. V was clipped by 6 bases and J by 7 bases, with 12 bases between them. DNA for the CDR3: TGTGCCAGCTCTCACGACGGAAACGGGGAGCTGTTTTTT. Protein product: CASSHDGNGELFF.

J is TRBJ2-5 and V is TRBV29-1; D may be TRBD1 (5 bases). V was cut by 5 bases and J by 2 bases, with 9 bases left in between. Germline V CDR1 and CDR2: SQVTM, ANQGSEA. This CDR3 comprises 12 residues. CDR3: CSVNQGQETQYF. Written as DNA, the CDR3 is TGCAGCGTTAATCAGGGTCAAGAGACCCAGTACTTC.

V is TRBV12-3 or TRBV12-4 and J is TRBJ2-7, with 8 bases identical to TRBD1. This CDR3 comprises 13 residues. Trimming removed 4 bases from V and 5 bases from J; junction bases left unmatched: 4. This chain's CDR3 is CASSSGQGDEQYF. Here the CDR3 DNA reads TGTGCCAGCAGTTCCGGACAGGGCGACGAGCAGTACTTC.

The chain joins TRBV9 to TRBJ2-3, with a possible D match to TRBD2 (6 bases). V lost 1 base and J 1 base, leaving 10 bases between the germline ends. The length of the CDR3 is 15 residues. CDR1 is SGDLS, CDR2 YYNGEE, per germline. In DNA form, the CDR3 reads TGTGCCAGCAGCGTATGGGGGGAGGGCACAGATACGCAGTATTTT. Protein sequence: CASSVWGEGTDTQYF.

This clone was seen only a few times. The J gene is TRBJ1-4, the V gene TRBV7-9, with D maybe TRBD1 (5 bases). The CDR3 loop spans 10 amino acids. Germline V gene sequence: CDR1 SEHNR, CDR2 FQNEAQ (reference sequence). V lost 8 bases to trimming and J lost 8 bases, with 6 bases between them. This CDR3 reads CASGGEKLFF. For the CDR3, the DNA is TGTGCCAGCGGGGGGGAAAAACTGTTTTTT.

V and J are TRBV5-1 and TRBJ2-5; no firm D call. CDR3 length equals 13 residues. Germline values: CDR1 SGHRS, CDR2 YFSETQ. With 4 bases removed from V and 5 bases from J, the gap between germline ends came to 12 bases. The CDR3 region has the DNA TGCGCCAGCAGCCCGGATGTTCAGGAGACCCAGTACTTC. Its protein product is CASSPDVQETQYF.

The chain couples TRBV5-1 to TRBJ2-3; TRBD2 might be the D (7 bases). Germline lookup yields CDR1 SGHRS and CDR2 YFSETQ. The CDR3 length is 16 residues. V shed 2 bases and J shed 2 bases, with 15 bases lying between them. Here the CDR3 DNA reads TGCGCCAGCAGCTTAGGCGCGGGGGCCTTCACAGATACGCAGTATTTT. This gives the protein CASSLGAGAFTDTQYF.

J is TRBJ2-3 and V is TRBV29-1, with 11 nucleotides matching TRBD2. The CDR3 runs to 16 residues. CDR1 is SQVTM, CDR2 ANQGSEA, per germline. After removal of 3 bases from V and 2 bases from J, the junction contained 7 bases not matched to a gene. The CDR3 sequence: CSVDLGTSGLTDTQYF. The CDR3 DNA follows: TGCAGCGTTGATCTCGGGACTAGCGGTCTCACAGATACGCAGTATTTT.